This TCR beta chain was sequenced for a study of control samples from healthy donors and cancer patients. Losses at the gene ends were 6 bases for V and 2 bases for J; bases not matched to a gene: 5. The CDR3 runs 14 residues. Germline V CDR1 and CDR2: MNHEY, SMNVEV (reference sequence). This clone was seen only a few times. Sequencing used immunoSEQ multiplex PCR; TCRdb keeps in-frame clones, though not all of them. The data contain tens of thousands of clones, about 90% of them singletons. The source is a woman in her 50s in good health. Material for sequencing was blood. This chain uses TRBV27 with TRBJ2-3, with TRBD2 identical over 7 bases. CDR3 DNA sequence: TGTGCCAGCAGGCCAGCGGGGATCACAGATACGCAGTATTTT. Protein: CASRPAGITDTQYF.